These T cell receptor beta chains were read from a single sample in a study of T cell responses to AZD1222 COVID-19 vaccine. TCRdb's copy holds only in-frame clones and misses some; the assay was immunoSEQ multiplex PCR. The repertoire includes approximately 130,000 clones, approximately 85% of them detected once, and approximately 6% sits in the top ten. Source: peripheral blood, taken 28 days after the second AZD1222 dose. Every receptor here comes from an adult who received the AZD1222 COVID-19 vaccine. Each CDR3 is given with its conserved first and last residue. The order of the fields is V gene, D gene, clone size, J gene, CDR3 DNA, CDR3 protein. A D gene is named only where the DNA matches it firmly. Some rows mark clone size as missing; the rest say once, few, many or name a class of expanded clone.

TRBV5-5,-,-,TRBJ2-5,TGTGCCAGCAGCTTAGTTCGACAGCAAGAGACCCAGTACTTC,CASSLVRQQETQYF
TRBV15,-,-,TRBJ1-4,TGTGCCACCAGCAGAGATACAACAGGATTTACTAATGAAAAACTGTTTTTT,CATSRDTTGFTNEKLFF
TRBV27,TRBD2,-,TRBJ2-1,TGTGCCAGCAGCCGGGACTATGGGGATGAGCAGTTCTTC,CASSRDYGDEQFF
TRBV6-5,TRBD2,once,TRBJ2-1,TGTGCCAGCAGTTACTCGGGACTAGCCAAGGGCAATGAGCAGTTCTTC,CASSYSGLAKGNEQFF
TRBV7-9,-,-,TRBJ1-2,TGTGCCAGCAGCTTAGTTGGTGAGGACGGCTACACCTTC,CASSLVGEDGYTF
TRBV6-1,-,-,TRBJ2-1,TGTGCCAGCAGTACGACGGGGGAGAGGAATGAGCAGTTCTTC,CASSTTGERNEQFF
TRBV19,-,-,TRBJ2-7,TGTGCCAGTAGTATAAGTCGTACGGGCTACGAGCAGTACTTC,CASSISRTGYEQYF
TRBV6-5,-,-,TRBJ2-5,TGTGCCAGCACAGTCGACCCTCAAGAGACCCAGTACTTC,CASTVDPQETQYF
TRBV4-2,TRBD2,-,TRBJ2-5,TGTGCCAGCAGCCAGGGTAACGGGGGGGAGATTGAGACCCAGTACTTC,CASSQGNGGEIETQYF
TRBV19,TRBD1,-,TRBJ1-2,TGTGCCAGTAGTATCCCCGGACAGGGAACCAACTATGGCTACACCTTC,CASSIPGQGTNYGYTF
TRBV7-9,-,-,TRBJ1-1,TGTGCCAGCAGCTTTGACCCGAACACTGAAGCTTTCTTT,CASSFDPNTEAFF
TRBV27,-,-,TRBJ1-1,TGTGCCAGCAACTACAGGGCCCGAGGTGAAGCTTTCTTT,CASNYRARGEAFF
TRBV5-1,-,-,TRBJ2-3,TGCGCCAGCAGCTTGATGGGGGAGCCAGATACGCAGTATTTT,CASSLMGEPDTQYF
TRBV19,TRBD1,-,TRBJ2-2,TGTGCCAGTAAAGGGGGCGTAAGAAACACCGGGGAGCTGTTTTTT,CASKGGVRNTGELFF
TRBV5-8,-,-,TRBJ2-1,TGTGCCAGCAGTTACAATGAGCAGTTCTTC,CASSYNEQFF
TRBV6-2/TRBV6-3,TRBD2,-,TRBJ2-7,TGTGCCAGCAGTTCCTACGGGGCTAGCGGGAGAGGGGAGCAGTACTTC,CASSSYGASGRGEQYF
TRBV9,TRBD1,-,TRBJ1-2,TGTGCCAGCAGCGAGAAGGCCGGGACAGGGGGCGATCGCTACACCTTC,CASSEKAGTGGDRYTF
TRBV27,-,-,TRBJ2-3,TGTGCCAGCAGTTTACCAGGGCTAGATACGCAGTATTTT,CASSLPGLDTQYF
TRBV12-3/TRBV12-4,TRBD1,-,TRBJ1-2,TGTGCCAGCAGTCCAGGGACAGTCTATGGCTACACCTTC,CASSPGTVYGYTF
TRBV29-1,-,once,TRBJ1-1,TGCAGCGCCGGCCAAGGTGGGGCTTTCTTT,CSAGQGGAFF
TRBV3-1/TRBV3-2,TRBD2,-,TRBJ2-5,TGTGCCAGCACCAAAAGGGGAGGGGTAGAGACCCAGTACTTC,CASTKRGGVETQYF
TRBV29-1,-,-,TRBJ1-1,TGCAGCGTTGACGGGCAGGGAGGTACTGAAGCTTTCTTT,CSVDGQGGTEAFF
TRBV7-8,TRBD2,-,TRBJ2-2,TGTGCCAGCAGCTTACCGCGCCGACTAGCGGGGTTTTCCGGGGAGCTGTTTTTT,CASSLPRRLAGFSGELFF
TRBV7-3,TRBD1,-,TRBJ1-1,TGTGCCAGCAGCTTAACAGGAGGGGGCTCTGAAGCTTTCTTT,CASSLTGGGSEAFF
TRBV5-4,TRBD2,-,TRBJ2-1,TGTGCCAGCAGCTTAAGCGGGAGCTCCTACAATGAGCAGTTCTTC,CASSLSGSSYNEQFF
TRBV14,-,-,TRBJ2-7,TGTGCCAGCAGCTGGGGGATGTTCTACGAGCAGTACTTC,CASSWGMFYEQYF
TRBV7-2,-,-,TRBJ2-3,TGTGCCAGCAGCCCCGGACAAGGCACAGATACGCAGTATTTT,CASSPGQGTDTQYF
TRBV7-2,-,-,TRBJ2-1,TGTGCCAGCAGCTTTGGATGGGGCTCCTACAATGAGCAGTTCTTC,CASSFGWGSYNEQFF
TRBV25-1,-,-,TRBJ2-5,TGTGCCAGCACCGAAAGGGGGGCACAAGAGACCCAGTACTTC,CASTERGAQETQYF
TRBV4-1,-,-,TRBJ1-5,TGCGCCAGCAGCCAAAACTCTGGACAGTACGCCGGGGGTCAGCCCCAGCATTTT,CASSQNSGQYAGGQPQHF
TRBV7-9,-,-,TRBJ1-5,TGTGCCAGCAGCGGAGGGGTAAGTCAGCCCCAGCATTTT,CASSGGVSQPQHF
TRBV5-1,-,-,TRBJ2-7,TGCGCCAGCAGCCCGGCAGGGTTATTCTCCTACGAGCAGTACTTC,CASSPAGLFSYEQYF
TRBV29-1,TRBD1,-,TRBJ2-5,TGCAGCGTTGAATCCCCGACTAACAGGGGGCTTACGGAGACCCAGTACTTC,CSVESPTNRGLTETQYF
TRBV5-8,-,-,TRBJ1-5,TGTGCCAGCAGCTCCAGGATCAACCCCCAGCATTTT,CASSSRINPQHF
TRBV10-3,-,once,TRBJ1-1,TGTGCCATCAGTCCTACGAGGACTGAAGCTTTCTTT,CAISPTRTEAFF
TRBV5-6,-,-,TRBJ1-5,TGTGCCAGCAGCTTGGGCGATGGGGGAGGCAATCAGCCCCAGCATTTT,CASSLGDGGGNQPQHF
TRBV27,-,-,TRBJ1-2,TGTGCCAGCAGTTTTGCGGAGGGGTATGGCTACACCTTC,CASSFAEGYGYTF
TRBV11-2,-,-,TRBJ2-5,TGTGCCAGCAGCTTACCGGGGTTAAGGGAGACCCAGTACTTC,CASSLPGLRETQYF
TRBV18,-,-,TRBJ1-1,TGTGCCAGCTCACCTGTTGAAGCCGAGAACACTGAAGCTTTCTTT,CASSPVEAENTEAFF
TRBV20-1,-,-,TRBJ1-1,TGCAGTGCTAGTTGGGGGCCGAACACTGAAGCTTTCTTT,CSASWGPNTEAFF
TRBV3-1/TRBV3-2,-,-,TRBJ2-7,TGTGCCAGCAGCCAAGATCGAGGGCAGCAGTACTTC,CASSQDRGQQYF
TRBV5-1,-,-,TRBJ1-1,TGCGCCAGCAGCTTGGCCGGGGTAATCGGCACTGAAGCTTTCTTT,CASSLAGVIGTEAFF
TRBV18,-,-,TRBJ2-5,TGTGCCAGCTCTCAAACGGGGACGTCGGAGGGGGAGACCCAGTACTTC,CASSQTGTSEGETQYF
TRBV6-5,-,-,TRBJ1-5,TGTGCCAGCAGCGTCCAGGATAGCAATCAGCCCCAGCATTTT,CASSVQDSNQPQHF
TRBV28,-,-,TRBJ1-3,TGTGCCAGCAGGCCCCATTTGGGGAACTCTGGAAACACCATATATTTT,CASRPHLGNSGNTIYF
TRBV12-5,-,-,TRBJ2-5,TGTGCTAGTGGCCCGGGGGAAGAGACCCAGTACTTC,CASGPGEETQYF
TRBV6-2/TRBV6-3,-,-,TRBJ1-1,TGTGCCAGCAGACCTCGACAGGACCGCGGCACTGAAGCTTTCTTT,CASRPRQDRGTEAFF
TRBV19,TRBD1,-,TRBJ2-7,TGTGCCAGTAGCCGGACAGGTCCAGGGGTCTCCTACGAGCAGTACTTC,CASSRTGPGVSYEQYF
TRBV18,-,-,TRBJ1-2,TGTGCCAGCTCCCCTGGGACGGAGCCTTTCTATGGCTACACCTTC,CASSPGTEPFYGYTF
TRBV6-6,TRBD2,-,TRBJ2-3,TGTGCCAGCAGTTCACGGGGGGACACAGATACGCAGTATTTT,CASSSRGDTDTQYF
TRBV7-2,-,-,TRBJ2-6,TGTGCCAGCAGTCGCCGACTGTCGGAAGCATCTGGGGCCAACGTCCTGACTTTC,CASSRRLSEASGANVLTF
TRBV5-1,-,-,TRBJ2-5,TGCGCCAGCAGCTTCCCGGAGAGAGAGACCCAGTACTTC,CASSFPERETQYF
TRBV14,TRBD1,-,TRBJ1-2,TGTGCCAGCAGCGTAATACAGGACAGGAAGACTAACTATGGCTACACCTTC,CASSVIQDRKTNYGYTF